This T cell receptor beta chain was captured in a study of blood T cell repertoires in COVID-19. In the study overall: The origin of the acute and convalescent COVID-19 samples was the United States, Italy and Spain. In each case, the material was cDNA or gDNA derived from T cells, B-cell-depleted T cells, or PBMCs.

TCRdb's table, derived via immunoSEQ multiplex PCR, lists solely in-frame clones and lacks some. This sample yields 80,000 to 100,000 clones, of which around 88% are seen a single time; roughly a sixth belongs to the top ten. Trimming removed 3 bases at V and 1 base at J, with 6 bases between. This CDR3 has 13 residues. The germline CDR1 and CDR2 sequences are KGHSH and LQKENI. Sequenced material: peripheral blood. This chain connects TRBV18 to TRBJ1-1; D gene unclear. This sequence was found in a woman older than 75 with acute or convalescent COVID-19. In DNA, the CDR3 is TGTGCCAGCTCACCGCAGAAGAACACTGAAGCTTTCTTT. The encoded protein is CASSPQKNTEAFF.